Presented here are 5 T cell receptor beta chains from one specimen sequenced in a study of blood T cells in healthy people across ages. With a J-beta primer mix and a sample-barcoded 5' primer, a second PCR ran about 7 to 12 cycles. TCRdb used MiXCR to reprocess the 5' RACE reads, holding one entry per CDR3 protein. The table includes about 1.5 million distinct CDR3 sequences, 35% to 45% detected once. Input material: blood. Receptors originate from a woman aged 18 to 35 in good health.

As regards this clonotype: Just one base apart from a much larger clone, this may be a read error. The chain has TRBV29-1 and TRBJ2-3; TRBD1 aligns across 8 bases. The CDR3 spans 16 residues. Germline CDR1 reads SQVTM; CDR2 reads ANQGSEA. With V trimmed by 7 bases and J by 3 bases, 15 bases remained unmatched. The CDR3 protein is CSARPRRTGRTDTQYF. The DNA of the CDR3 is TGCAGCGCCCGCCCCAGGCGGACAGGGAGAACAGATACGCAGTATTTT.

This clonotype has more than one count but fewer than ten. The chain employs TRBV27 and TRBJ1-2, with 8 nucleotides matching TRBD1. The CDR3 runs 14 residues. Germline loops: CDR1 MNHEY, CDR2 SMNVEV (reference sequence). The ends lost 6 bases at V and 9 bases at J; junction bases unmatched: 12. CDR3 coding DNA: TGTGCCAGCAGCCCTATCCGGGACAGGTATCGCTACACCTTC. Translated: CASSPIRDRYRYTF.

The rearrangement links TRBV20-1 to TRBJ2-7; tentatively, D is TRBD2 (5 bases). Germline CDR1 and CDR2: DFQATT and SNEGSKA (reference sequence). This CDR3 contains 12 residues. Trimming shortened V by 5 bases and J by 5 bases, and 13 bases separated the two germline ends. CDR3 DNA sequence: TGCAGTGCTGGGCTAGCTTCCCACGAGCAGTACTTC. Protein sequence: CSAGLASHEQYF.

CDR3: CASSYPQGRTEAFF. For the CDR3, the DNA is TGTGCCAGCAGTTACCCACAGGGGCGGACTGAAGCTTTCTTT. The V gene is TRBV6-2 or TRBV6-3, the J gene TRBJ1-1, with TRBD1 matching over 7 bases. V was pared by 2 bases and J by 5 bases, with 5 bases of the junction left unmatched. The germline gives CDR1 MNHEY, CDR2 SVGEGT. The CDR3 extends over 14 amino acids.

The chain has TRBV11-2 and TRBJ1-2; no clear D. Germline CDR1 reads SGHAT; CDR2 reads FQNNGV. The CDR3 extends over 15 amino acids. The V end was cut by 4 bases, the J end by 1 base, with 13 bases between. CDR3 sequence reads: CASSSVSGNNYGYTF. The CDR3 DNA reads TGTGCCAGCAGCTCAGTCTCCGGGAATAACTATGGCTACACCTTC. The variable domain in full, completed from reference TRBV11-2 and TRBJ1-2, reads EAGVAQSPRYKIIEKRQSVAFWCNPISGHATLYWYQQILGQGPKLLIQFQNNGVVDDSQLPKDRFSAERLKGVDSTLKIQPAKLEDSAVYLCASSSVSGNNYGYTFGSGTRLTVV.